Presented here are 10 T cell receptor beta chains from one specimen sequenced in a study of T cell repertoires in cytomegalovirus infection. Each CDR3 protein is one row after TCRdb ran MiXCR on the reads. In the table there are 80,000 to 130,000 distinct CDR3 sequences, around a quarter of which are singletons. The sample was CD8+ T cells from PBMCs. The receptors originated from a human donor in good health (CMV status not recorded). Some clones in this sample may be carry-over from other donors' samples.

This clonotype has only a few counts. The V and J genes are TRBV12-3 or TRBV12-4 and TRBJ1-1; the D is unclear. CDR3 size: 12 residues. The V end lost 7 bases, the J end lost 8 bases, and 14 bases lay between the germline ends. The CDR3 here is CASTLDSAEAFF. In DNA form, the CDR3 reads TGTGCCAGCACCCTTGACTCTGCCGAAGCTTTCTTT.

Turning to this clonotype: Possible read error: a much larger clone is one base away. V and J are TRBV4-1 and TRBJ1-4; D ambiguous. This CDR3 has 14 amino acids. Deletions cut 1 base from V and 9 bases from J, with 12 bases between. Germline lookup yields CDR1 MGHRA and CDR2 YSYEKL. The CDR3 is CASSQVSLGKKLFF. The CDR3 nucleotides are TGCGCCAGCAGCCAAGTTAGTCTCGGTAAAAAACTGTTTTTT.

This clonotype has more than one count but fewer than ten. The chain carries TRBV15 and TRBJ2-5; possibly TRBD1 for D (6 bases). Trimming took 0 bases from V and 1 from J, leaving 9 bases between them. This CDR3 has 15 residues. Germline loops: CDR1 LNHNV, CDR2 YYDKDF (reference sequence). This chain's CDR3 is CATSRDGTLQETQYF. CDR3 DNA: TGTGCCACCAGCAGAGATGGGACACTCCAAGAGACCCAGTACTTC.

This clonotype was recorded a few times. The chain couples TRBV29-1 to TRBJ1-2; perhaps TRBD1 as D (5 bases). Trimming removed 7 bases at V and 3 bases at J, with 15 bases between. Per the germline V gene, CDR1 is SQVTM and CDR2 is ANQGSEA. There are 13 residues in the CDR3. The CDR3 DNA is TGCAGCGCCATGACAGAAGATTACTATGGCTACACCTTC. The encoded protein is CSAMTEDYYGYTF.

The J gene is TRBJ2-7, the V gene TRBV7-6, with 7 nucleotides matching TRBD1. The CDR3 runs 20 residues. Per germline, CDR1 SGHVS and CDR2 FNYEAQ. The junction had 24 bases not matched to a gene; V was cut back by 5 bases and J by 2 bases. CDR3 sequence reads: CASSLGQADSFILAPYEQYF. In DNA form, the CDR3 reads TGTGCCAGCAGCCTTGGACAGGCCGATTCATTCATCCTAGCCCCCTACGAGCAGTACTTC. Full variable domain (missing parts from reference TRBV7-6 and TRBJ2-7): GAGVSQSPRYKVTKRGQDVALRCDPISGHVSLYWYRQALGQGPEFLTYFNYEAQQDKSGLPNDRFSAERPEGSISTLTIQRTEQRDSAMYRCASSLGQADSFILAPYEQYFGPGTRLTVT.

This clonotype was recorded a few times. The chain employs TRBV9 and TRBJ1-6; D possibly corresponds to TRBD1 (6 bases). CDR3 length: 16 residues. V lost 0 bases, J lost 6 bases, and 13 bases lay in between. Germline V lookup: CDR1 SGDLS, CDR2 YYNGEE. CDR3 sequence reads: CASSVAGASSNSPLHF. The CDR3 DNA is TGTGCCAGCAGCGTAGCGGGGGCCAGCTCTAATTCACCCCTCCACTTT.

This clonotype was detected only a few times. The J gene is TRBJ1-2, the V gene TRBV19; 7 bases agree with TRBD1. The junction had 9 bases not matched to a gene; V was cut back by 5 bases and J by 3 bases. Germline V lookup: CDR1 LNHDA, CDR2 SQIVND (reference sequence). The CDR3 contains 15 residues. This CDR3 is CASSFRDSSDYGYTF. The CDR3 DNA reads as TGTGCCAGTAGTTTCCGGGACAGTTCAGACTATGGCTACACCTTC.

The chain employs TRBV6-1 and TRBJ2-7; TRBD1 matches at 7 bases. This CDR3 has 15 residues. Per germline, CDR1 MNHNS and CDR2 SASEGT. V shed 5 bases and J 0 bases; nucleotides not matched to a gene: 7. For the CDR3, the DNA is TGTGCCAGCAGTACAAATACAGGGGTCTCCTACGAGCAGTACTTC. Translated, it gives CASSTNTGVSYEQYF.

This clonotype has at least ten counts. CDR3 residues: CASRPTGPLGQFF. The CDR3 DNA reads as TGTGCCAGCAGACCGACAGGGCCATTAGGGCAGTTCTTC. The rearrangement links TRBV27 to TRBJ2-1, with 7 bases aligning to TRBD1. Germline CDR1 MNHEY, CDR2 SMNVEV (reference sequence). The CDR3 covers 13 residues. The V gene end was trimmed by 6 bases and the J gene end by 12 bases; junction bases not matched to a gene: 11.

The table lists this clonotype with a few counts. J is TRBJ1-2 and V is TRBV10-2, with TRBD1 identical over 8 bases. Trimming at V came to 4 bases and at J to 5 bases, leaving 12 bases not matched to a gene. The CDR3 contains 16 residues. Germline V CDR1 and CDR2: WSHSY, SAAADI. CDR3 sequence reads: CASSVTWDRPTYGYTF. CDR3 nucleotides: TGCGCCAGCAGTGTGACATGGGACAGGCCGACTTATGGCTACACCTTC.